The 18 T cell receptor beta chains in this list originate from one sample, sequenced in a study of blood T cell repertoires in COVID-19. Generated by immunoSEQ multiplex PCR, the TCRdb table keeps only in-frame clones and is missing some. The table lists approximately 110,000 clones, 81% of them singletons, with over 35% in the top ten. The sequenced material came from peripheral blood. The receptor source for this set is a man older than 75 with acute or convalescent COVID-19.

The chain links TRBV11-2 to TRBJ1-1; D unresolved. CDR3 size: 14 residues. Germline CDR1 is SGHAT and CDR2 is FQNNGV. Trimming removed 6 bases from V and 0 bases from J, with 11 bases in between. In DNA, the CDR3 is TGTGCCAGCAGGTACAGAAACCTGAACACTGAAGCTTTCTTT. Translating it yields CASRYRNLNTEAFF.

The chain has TRBV5-1 and TRBJ2-5; D might be TRBD1 (8 bases). The V gene's germline CDR1 is SGHRS and CDR2 YFSETQ. Trimming removed 3 bases from V and 5 bases from J, with 17 bases in between. The length of the CDR3 is 15 residues. CDR3 DNA sequence: TGCGCCAGCAGCTCGAACAGGGGGGGATTGGAGACCCAGTACTTC. Translated, it gives CASSSNRGGLETQYF.

The chain is built from TRBV7-9 and TRBJ2-1, with D possibly being TRBD1 (6 bases). This CDR3 has 18 residues. Looked up from germline, CDR1 is SEHNR and CDR2 is FQNEAQ (reference sequence). Trimming pared 4 bases from V and 8 bases from J, leaving 27 bases between. DNA for the CDR3: TGTGCCAGCAGCTCACGGGTGCTGGTGGGGGCCGACTCCCATGAGCAGTTCTTC. This sequence encodes CASSSRVLVGADSHEQFF.

The chain is built from TRBV7-8 and TRBJ1-5; D gene unclear. Germline CDR1 SGHVS, CDR2 FQNEAQ. This CDR3 has 15 residues. The V end was cut by 0 bases, the J end by 2 bases, with 8 bases between. CDR3 sequence (DNA): TGTGCCAGCAGCTTAGCGCGGATTCGCAATCAGCCCCAGCATTTT. The encoded protein is CASSLARIRNQPQHF.

The V gene is TRBV7-2, the J gene TRBJ2-7; 10 bases match TRBD1. The V gene's germline CDR1 is SGHTA and CDR2 FQGNSA. V lost 3 bases and J lost 5; bases outside the gene matches: 4. CDR3 length: 14 amino acids. The CDR3 DNA is TGTGCCAGCAGCTTGGGGGACAGGGGCCACGAGCAGTACTTC. Protein sequence: CASSLGDRGHEQYF.

The chain couples TRBV7-2 to TRBJ1-5; D unresolved. V was trimmed by 4 bases and J by 6 bases, leaving 10 bases between them. CDR3 length equals 13 residues. Germline V gives CDR1 SGHTA, CDR2 FQGNSA. DNA for the CDR3: TGTGCCAGCAGCTCAGTCTCGTCTCAGCCCCAGCATTTT. Translating gives CASSSVSSQPQHF. Full variable domain (rest looked up from reference TRBV7-2 and TRBJ1-5): GAGVSQSPSNKVTEKGKDVELRCDPISGHTALYWYRQSLGQGLEFLIYFQGNSAPDKSGLPSDRFSAERTGGSVSTLTIQRTQQEDSAVYLCASSSVSSQPQHFGDGTRLSIL.

The rearrangement uses TRBV27 and TRBJ2-7; 8 bases agree with TRBD2. The CDR3 loop spans 14 amino acids. V shed 3 bases and J 4 bases; nucleotides not matched to a gene: 5. Per germline, CDR1 MNHEY and CDR2 SMNVEV (reference sequence). This chain's CDR3 is CASSLGLEGYEQYF. DNA for the CDR3: TGTGCCAGCAGTTTGGGACTAGAGGGTTACGAGCAGTACTTC.

This rearrangement joins TRBV7-6 to TRBJ2-1; 12 bases map to TRBD2. This CDR3 is 15 amino acids long. Germline trimming cut 3 bases from V and 8 bases from J; bases unmatched to any gene: 5. Germline V gene sequence: CDR1 SGHVS, CDR2 FNYEAQ. The CDR3 nucleotides read TGTGCCAGCAGCTTCCCTAGCGGGAGGGCTCATGAGCAGTTCTTC. This gives the protein CASSFPSGRAHEQFF.

The chain recombines TRBV10-3 with TRBJ1-1; 8 bases align to TRBD1. Germline CDR1 and CDR2: ENHRY and SYGVKD. After removal of 4 bases from V and 4 bases from J, the junction contained 5 bases not matched to a gene. The CDR3 spans 14 residues. The CDR3 coding sequence is TGTGCCATCAGTGTTCAGGGGGCTGGCACTGAAGCTTTCTTT. Residues: CAISVQGAGTEAFF.

The chain is built from TRBV7-2 and TRBJ1-1, with 7 bases that match TRBD1. V gave up 4 bases and J gave up 1 base; unmatched junction bases: 3. Germline-derived CDR1 and CDR2 are SGHTA and FQGNSA. This CDR3 region has 14 residues. The CDR3 sequence: CASSYGTANTEAFF. Written as DNA, the CDR3 is TGTGCCAGCAGCTACGGGACAGCGAACACTGAAGCTTTCTTT.

The genes are TRBV6-6 and TRBJ2-5; D may be TRBD2 (5 bases). The CDR3 is 13 residues long. Per the germline V gene, CDR1 is MNHNY and CDR2 is SVGAGI (reference sequence). V dropped 2 bases and J dropped 5 bases, with 9 bases sitting between them. CDR3 bases: TGTGCCAGCAGTTACCGGGATTCTGAGACCCAGTACTTC. This translates into CASSYRDSETQYF.

The chain carries TRBV5-1 and TRBJ2-5; D possibly corresponds to TRBD2 (6 bases). Germline V gives CDR1 SGHRS, CDR2 YFSETQ. V was shortened by 5 bases and J by 4 bases, with 12 bases between the two germline ends. The CDR3 loop spans 13 amino acids. This CDR3 reads CASSPTSRETQYF. Written as DNA, the CDR3 is TGCGCCAGCAGTCCTACTAGCAGAGAGACCCAGTACTTC.

The V and J genes are TRBV10-2 and TRBJ1-2, with D maybe TRBD1 (5 bases). The length of the CDR3 is 15 residues. V lost 3 bases to trimming and J lost 4 bases, with 15 bases between them. The germline V gene has CDR1 WSHSY and CDR2 SAAADI. The DNA of the CDR3 is TGCGCCAGCAGTGACCGTTCGATGGGGGGCTATGGCTACACCTTC. This gives the protein CASSDRSMGGYGYTF.

V usage is TRBV7-9 and J usage is TRBJ2-3; 9 nucleotides agree with TRBD2. The V segment lost 5 bases and the J segment 0 bases; nucleotides outside the gene matches: 6. The CDR3 loop spans 16 amino acids. In germline, CDR1 is SEHNR, CDR2 FQNEAQ (reference sequence). CDR3 bases: TGTGCCAGCAGCCCGCGGACTAGCGCGAGCACAGATACGCAGTATTTT. Protein product: CASSPRTSASTDTQYF.

The chain recombines TRBV28 with TRBJ1-5; the D is unclear. The V gene's germline CDR1 is MDHEN and CDR2 SYDVKM. The CDR3 runs 13 residues. V gave up 6 bases and J gave up 3 bases, with 9 bases separating them. DNA for the CDR3: TGTGCCAGCAGAGTTCGCGTCAATCAGCCCCAGCATTTT. Protein product: CASRVRVNQPQHF.

The chain is built from TRBV2 and TRBJ2-7; 7 bases fit TRBD1. CDR1 is SNHLY and CDR2 is FYNNEI in the germline V gene. Trimming at V came to 3 bases and at J to 2 bases, leaving 10 bases not matched to a gene. This CDR3 has 16 amino acids. In DNA form, the CDR3 reads TGTGCCAGCAGTGACATCGGACAGGTGAAAGCCTACGAGCAGTACTTC. This codes for CASSDIGQVKAYEQYF. The full variable domain, with the rest looked up from reference TRBV2 and TRBJ2-7, is EPEVTQTPSHQVTQMGQEVILRCVPISNHLYFYWYRQILGQKVEFLVSFYNNEISEKSEIFDDQFSVERPDGSNFTLKIRSTKLEDSAMYFCASSDIGQVKAYEQYFGPGTRLTVT.

V gene TRBV7-9 combines with J gene TRBJ2-3; 7 nucleotides line up with TRBD2. The CDR3 runs to 14 residues. CDR1 and CDR2 from the germline V gene are SEHNR and FQNEAQ (reference sequence). Trimming at V came to 5 bases and at J to 6 bases, leaving 8 bases not matched to a gene. Written as DNA, the CDR3 is TGTGCCAGCAGCCCTAGTGGGGGGGTCGATACGCAGTATTTT. Encoded protein: CASSPSGGVDTQYF.

V gene TRBV4-1 combines with J gene TRBJ1-1; 8 nucleotides align to TRBD1. The germline V gene encodes CDR1 MGHRA and CDR2 YSYEKL. Germline trimming cut 6 bases from V and 4 bases from J; bases unmatched to any gene: 7. The length of the CDR3 is 14 residues. The chain's CDR3 is CASRLRGPGTEAFF. CDR3 nucleotides: TGCGCCAGCAGGCTCAGGGGGCCGGGCACTGAAGCTTTCTTT.